Each of the 8 T cell receptor beta chains below was sequenced from the same sample in a study of radiotherapy plus CTLA-4 blockade in lung cancer. Only in-frame clones appear in the TCRdb table, and some are missing; sequencing was by immunoSEQ multiplex PCR. The sample shows some 80,000 clones, under 80% of them seen only once. Sequenced here: peripheral blood, sampled from a patient treated with radiotherapy plus ipilimumab. The receptors here all came from a human donor with non-small cell lung cancer whose response to radiotherapy plus ipilimumab could not be evaluated. Some clones in this sample may be carry-over from other donors' samples.

The chain is built from TRBV5-1 and TRBJ2-5; D might be TRBD2 (6 bases). Trimming pared 4 bases from V and 11 bases from J, leaving 15 bases between. Germline CDR1 SGHRS, CDR2 YFSETQ. The length of the CDR3 is 12 residues. CDR3 sequence: CASSPGGEAQYF. The CDR3 nucleotides are TGCGCCAGCAGCCCTGGCGGGGAAGCTCAGTACTTC. Combining the CDR3 with reference TRBV5-1 and TRBJ2-5 gives the whole variable domain KAGVTQTPRYLIKTRGQQVTLSCSPISGHRSVSWYQQTPGQGLQFLFEYFSETQRNKGNFPGRFSGRQFSNSRSEMNVSTLELGDSALYLCASSPGGEAQYFGPGTRLLVL.

This rearrangement joins TRBV5-1 to TRBJ1-6; D possibly corresponds to TRBD1 (6 bases). From germline, CDR1 is SGHRS and CDR2 YFSETQ. The V end was cut by 2 bases, the J end by 10 bases, with 13 bases between. The CDR3 loop spans 14 amino acids. As DNA, the CDR3 is TGCGCCAGCAGCTTAAACAGGGTGGAATCACCCCTCCACTTT. It yields the protein CASSLNRVESPLHF.

The V and J genes are TRBV9 and TRBJ2-5; no definite D call. The J call could be wrong; TRBJ2-7 is a better fit for the DNA end. The germline gives CDR1 SGDLS, CDR2 YYNGEE. The CDR3 is 15 amino acids. The CDR3 reads CASSVTYESSYEQYF. The CDR3 DNA is TGTGCCAGCAGCGTTACCTACGAAAGCTCCTACGAGCAGTACTTC.

CDR3 in amino acids: CASRPGMNTEAFF. The CDR3 DNA is TGTGCCAGTAGACCGGGGATGAACACTGAAGCTTTCTTT. The J gene is TRBJ1-1, the V gene TRBV19; no definite D call. Trimming stripped 6 bases from V and 0 bases from J, with 8 bases between. This CDR3 region has 13 residues. CDR1 is LNHDA, CDR2 SQIVND, per germline (reference sequence).

The chain carries TRBV9 and TRBJ2-1, with 9 bases aligning to TRBD2. CDR1 and CDR2 from the germline V gene are SGDLS and YYNGEE. This CDR3 spans 15 amino acids. V lost 3 bases to trimming and J lost 5 bases; unmatched junction nucleotides: 6. The CDR3 DNA reads TGTGCCAGCAGCGCCCTAGCGGGGCCGGACAATGAGCAGTTCTTC. This sequence encodes CASSALAGPDNEQFF.

This chain uses TRBV6-1 with TRBJ2-3; possibly TRBD1 for D (6 bases). The CDR3 spans 16 residues. The germline V gene encodes CDR1 MNHNS and CDR2 SASEGT. The V end lost 3 bases, the J end lost 0 bases, and 13 bases lay between the germline ends. CDR3 in amino acids: CASSDRGTPSTDTQYF. Written as DNA, the CDR3 is TGTGCCAGCAGTGATAGGGGGACACCGAGCACAGATACGCAGTATTTT.

The V gene is TRBV7-8, the J gene TRBJ1-6, with D unresolved. The V and J ends lost 2 bases and 7 bases respectively, with 9 bases between them. Germline V CDR1 and CDR2: SGHVS, FQNEAQ. This CDR3 spans 14 amino acids. The CDR3 nucleotides read TGTGCCAGCAGCTTATTCCCCTTCAATTCACCCCTCCACTTT. Translating it yields CASSLFPFNSPLHF.

This chain joins TRBV6-1 and TRBJ2-3; TRBD2 matches 10 bases. Trimming at V came to 4 bases and at J to 0 bases, leaving 7 bases not matched to a gene. Per the germline V gene, CDR1 is MNHNS and CDR2 is SASEGT. This CDR3 has 17 amino acids. CDR3 DNA sequence: TGTGCCAGCAGTGGGACTAGCGGCCCTCTTAGCACAGATACGCAGTATTTT. Encoded protein: CASSGTSGPLSTDTQYF.